The clone carrying this T cell receptor (beta chain) was detected once. Its target is unknown. This CDR3 spans 13 amino acids. V was pared by 7 bases and J by 3 bases, with 4 bases of the junction left unmatched. CDR1 is SGHAT and CDR2 is FQNNGV in the germline V gene. The data derive from a study of T cell responses to AZD1222 COVID-19 vaccine. The study's findings and limits: White British donors predominated, females outnumbered males, and clonal diversity was possibly underestimated.

Sequencing was performed with immunoSEQ multiplex PCR; in TCRdb, only in-frame clones are kept and a portion is missing. The repertoire consists of roughly 120,000 clones, with approximately 88% occurring once and the leading ten covering about 17%. Specimen: peripheral blood, collected on day 0 of MenACWY control vaccination. The chain has TRBV11-2 and TRBJ2-7; 9 nucleotides match TRBD1. This clonotype was obtained from an adult in good health. CDR3 bases: TGTGCCAGCAACCCGGGACAGGGCTACGAGCAGTACTTC. Its protein is CASNPGQGYEQYF.